This T cell receptor beta chain was recorded in a study of regulatory T cells in long-lasting Graves disease. With iRepertoire HTBI primers and Arm-PCR of CDR3 regions, TCR beta libraries were built. TCRdb re-analysed the multiplex PCR reads in MiXCR, keeping a single row per CDR3 protein. The table lists some 340,000 distinct CDR3 sequences, 23% of them singletons, with 28% in the top ten. As for time point: persistent/refractory GD, antithyroid drugs over 5 years with positive TRAb. RNA extracted from PBMCs served as the sequencing template. The sample holds a few counts of this clonotype. Its target is unknown. General observations from the study: Comparison showed that persistent patients shared more public clonotypes (under 3,000) than new patients (around 1,000).

Trimming took 0 bases from V and 8 from J, leaving 14 bases between them. The germline V gene encodes CDR1 SGHRS and CDR2 YFSETQ. This CDR3 has 15 amino acids. Sequencing used peripheral blood mononuclear cells (PBMCs), obtained when the disease was refractory, from a patient treated with antithyroid drugs. The chain employs TRBV5-1 and TRBJ1-4; D is uncertain. The sequence was collected from a woman aged 40 to 50 with Graves disease. The chain's CDR3 is CASSLATSLNEKLFF. Written as DNA, the CDR3 is TGCGCCAGCAGCTTGGCCACCTCCTTGAACGAAAAACTGTTTTTT.